A selection of T cell receptor beta chains follows, all from one sample in a study of blood T cell repertoires in COVID-19. The table came from immunoSEQ multiplex PCR; TCRdb's copy has only in-frame clones and leaves some out. The data hold 160,000 or so clones, with over 70% observed a single time. The material sequenced was PBMCs or T cells enriched from blood (not recorded which). Source of these receptors: a woman between 55 and 75 years old who had recovered from COVID-19. Both conserved end residues are part of each CDR3. D genes are given only for firm matches. The size field is filled for only some rows; it gives once, few, many or a size class.

V gene	J gene	clone size	D gene	CDR3 protein	CDR3 DNA
TRBV12-3/TRBV12-4	TRBJ1-1	once	-	CASSWAGNTEAFF	TGTGCCAGCAGTTGGGCAGGAAACACTGAAGCTTTCTTT
TRBV29-1	TRBJ1-3	-	-	CSVEDPDSYYLDTIYF	TGCAGCGTTGAAGATCCGGATTCCTACTACCTAGACACCATATATTTT
TRBV29-1	TRBJ2-5	-	-	CSGGPSGETQYF	TGCAGCGGGGGCCCCAGCGGGGAGACCCAGTACTTC
TRBV7-9	TRBJ2-7	-	-	CASSSEQGRENEQYF	TGTGCCAGCAGCTCGGAACAGGGAAGGGAAAACGAGCAGTACTTC
TRBV18	TRBJ1-2	-	TRBD1	CASSRTGGPSQGYTF	TGTGCCAGCTCACGGACAGGGGGCCCGTCCCAGGGCTACACCTTC
TRBV2	TRBJ1-1	-	-	CASRRTANTEAFF	TGTGCCAGCAGGAGGACAGCGAACACTGAAGCTTTCTTT
TRBV5-1	TRBJ1-1	-	TRBD1	CASSSLGTAEAFF	TGCGCCAGCAGCTCCTTGGGGACAGCTGAAGCTTTCTTT
TRBV2	TRBJ2-3	many	-	CASSEVGALSTDTQYF	TGTGCCAGCAGTGAAGTGGGGGCGCTGAGCACAGATACGCAGTATTTT
TRBV4-1	TRBJ1-1	-	-	CASSQPLAGPNTEAFF	TGCGCCAGCAGCCAACCCTTGGCAGGGCCTAACACTGAAGCTTTCTTT
TRBV2	TRBJ2-5	-	-	CASSERTGWKTQYF	TGTGCCAGCAGCGAACGAACAGGGTGGAAGACCCAGTACTTC
TRBV2	TRBJ1-1	-	TRBD1	CASSGAIDRGFNTEAFF	TGTGCCAGCAGTGGGGCGATAGACAGGGGATTTAACACTGAAGCTTTCTTT
TRBV30	TRBJ1-6	once	TRBD1	CAWSVHRGRSPLHF	TGTGCCTGGAGTGTACACAGGGGCCGTTCACCCCTCCACTTT
TRBV3-1/TRBV3-2	TRBJ1-3	-	-	CASSQVGDILSGNTIYF	TGTGCCAGCAGCCAAGTGGGGGACATTCTCTCTGGAAACACCATATATTTT
TRBV7-9	TRBJ1-5	-	-	CASSFTGNQPQHF	TGTGCCAGCAGCTTCACAGGGAATCAGCCCCAGCATTTT
TRBV10-2	TRBJ2-7	once	-	CASRQGSYEQYF	TGCGCCAGCAGACAGGGCTCCTACGAGCAGTACTTC
TRBV27	TRBJ1-2	few	-	CASRTPNYGYTF	TGTGCCAGTAGAACTCCTAACTATGGCTACACCTTC
TRBV2	TRBJ2-1	-	-	CASSEGPVVRQFF	TGTGCCAGCAGTGAAGGTCCCGTCGTCAGGCAGTTCTTC
TRBV14	TRBJ2-7	-	TRBD2	CASSQLGLAYEQYF	TGTGCCAGCAGCCAACTGGGACTAGCCTACGAGCAGTACTTC
TRBV5-6	TRBJ2-7	-	-	CASRAGTHYEQYF	TGTGCCAGCAGGGCCGGGACTCACTACGAGCAGTACTTC
TRBV10-2	TRBJ2-1	-	TRBD2	CASSDPQRGGYNEQFF	TGCGCCAGCAGTGACCCTCAGCGGGGGGGCTACAATGAGCAGTTCTTC
TRBV2	TRBJ1-6	many	-	CASSDRPPLHF	TGTGCCAGCAGTGATCGTCCACCCCTCCACTTT
TRBV19	TRBJ1-1	-	-	CASSTPRGAGSEAFF	TGTGCCAGTAGTACCCCCAGGGGCGCGGGTTCTGAAGCTTTCTTT
TRBV6-5	TRBJ1-6	-	-	CASWGSYSSPLHF	TGTGCCAGCTGGGGCTCCTACTCCTCACCCCTCCACTTT
TRBV10-1	TRBJ2-7	-	TRBD2	CASSEKRGKRYEQYF	TGCGCCAGCAGTGAGAAGCGGGGGAAGCGCTACGAGCAGTACTTC
TRBV5-1	TRBJ2-3	-	TRBD1	CASSGGQGQDTQYF	TGCGCCAGCAGCGGGGGACAGGGGCAAGATACGCAGTATTTT
TRBV4-1	TRBJ2-2	-	-	CASSYLTAPATGELFF	TGCGCCAGCAGCTACCTGACTGCCCCAGCCACCGGGGAGCTGTTTTTT
TRBV19	TRBJ1-1	many	TRBD1	CASKVSGTGGMTEAFF	TGTGCCAGTAAGGTCTCCGGGACAGGGGGCATGACTGAAGCTTTCTTT
TRBV6-4	TRBJ1-1	-	-	CASSELWTASSEAFF	TGTGCCAGCAGTGAGTTATGGACAGCCTCCTCAGAAGCTTTCTTT
TRBV6-9	TRBJ2-2	-	TRBD2	CASSYSSSGNTGELFF	TGTGCCAGCAGTTATTCGTCTAGCGGAAACACCGGGGAGCTGTTTTTT
TRBV5-1	TRBJ2-2	-	-	CASSLGHRNTGELFF	TGCGCCAGCAGCCTGGGACACCGGAACACCGGGGAGCTGTTTTTT
TRBV4-1	TRBJ1-4	-	-	CASSQGGSPRVEKLFF	TGCGCCAGCAGCCAAGGAGGGTCGCCACGGGTCGAAAAACTGTTTTTT
TRBV5-1	TRBJ2-1	once	-	CASSLDLISYNEQFF	TGCGCCAGCAGCTTGGACTTGATCTCCTACAATGAGCAGTTCTTC
TRBV10-3	TRBJ2-7	-	-	CAISEGLTYEQYF	TGTGCCATCAGTGAGGGACTAACCTACGAGCAGTACTTC
TRBV6-5	TRBJ2-5	-	TRBD2	CASNRLAGGIETQYF	TGTGCCAGCAACCGACTAGCGGGGGGCATAGAGACCCAGTACTTC
TRBV9	TRBJ2-2	-	-	CASSVVAGQTPNTGELFF	TGTGCCAGCAGCGTAGTTGCAGGACAGACCCCGAACACCGGGGAGCTGTTTTTT
TRBV19	TRBJ1-3	-	-	CASSTYRDTGNTIYF	TGTGCCAGTAGTACTTACAGGGATACTGGAAACACCATATATTTT
TRBV2	TRBJ2-2	few	-	CASSDYGELFF	TGTGCCAGCAGTGATTACGGGGAGCTGTTTTTT
TRBV5-1	TRBJ1-6	-	TRBD1	CASSQGTGNSPLHF	TGCGCCAGCAGCCAAGGGACAGGGAATTCACCCCTCCACTTT
TRBV9	TRBJ2-3	-	-	CASSDQSGDTQYF	TGTGCCAGCAGCGATCAGAGCGGAGATACGCAGTATTTT
TRBV20-1	TRBJ1-1	-	-	CSASGAGVDTEAFF	TGCAGTGCTAGTGGGGCAGGTGTGGACACTGAAGCTTTCTTT
TRBV7-8	TRBJ1-2	-	-	CASSLLVVGTRGYTF	TGTGCCAGCAGCTTATTAGTCGTGGGGACACGAGGCTACACCTTC
TRBV7-7	TRBJ2-7	-	TRBD1	CASSPGPRQGSYEQYF	TGTGCCAGCAGCCCAGGCCCCCGACAGGGATCCTACGAGCAGTACTTC
TRBV11-3	TRBJ2-2	-	TRBD2	CASSPGSGGTNTGELFF	TGTGCCAGCAGCCCGGGTAGCGGGGGGACGAACACCGGGGAGCTGTTTTTT
TRBV30	TRBJ2-1	-	-	CAWSFGGSHNEQFF	TGTGCCTGGTCCTTTGGGGGGAGTCACAATGAGCAGTTCTTC
TRBV27	TRBJ1-1	-	TRBD1	CASSGTGREAFF	TGTGCCAGCAGCGGGACAGGGCGTGAAGCTTTCTTT
TRBV11-3	TRBJ2-1	few	TRBD1	CASSTRGQEDNEQFF	TGTGCCAGCAGCACCCGAGGACAGGAAGACAATGAGCAGTTCTTC
TRBV19	TRBJ2-3	-	-	CASNPTSRADTQYF	TGTGCCAGTAATCCCACTAGCAGGGCGGATACGCAGTATTTT
TRBV29-1	TRBJ1-3	-	TRBD1	CSESTGNSGNTIYF	TGCAGCGAATCGACAGGGAACTCTGGAAACACCATATATTTT
TRBV13	TRBJ2-3	once	TRBD1	CASSFDYRGDTQYF	TGTGCCAGCAGCTTCGATTACAGGGGAGATACGCAGTATTTT
TRBV9	TRBJ1-6	-	TRBD1	CASSVGPPGGNSPLHF	TGTGCCAGCAGCGTAGGACCACCAGGGGGTAATTCACCCCTCCACTTT
TRBV9	TRBJ1-2	-	-	CASTALGANYGYTF	TGTGCCAGCACTGCCTTGGGAGCTAACTATGGCTACACCTTC
TRBV29-1	TRBJ1-2	-	TRBD1	CSVAVGQGSANYGYTF	TGCAGCGTTGCCGTGGGACAGGGGAGTGCTAACTATGGCTACACCTTC
TRBV3-1/TRBV3-2	TRBJ2-1	-	TRBD2	CASSQGDYKQFF	TGTGCCAGCAGCCAGGGGGACTATAAGCAGTTCTTC
TRBV5-6	TRBJ1-3	-	-	CASSDLQGNTIYF	TGTGCCAGCAGCGATCTCCAGGGAAACACCATATATTTT
TRBV18	TRBJ2-7	-	-	CASSPSGVGTYEQYF	TGTGCCAGCTCACCATCAGGGGTTGGAACCTACGAGCAGTACTTC
TRBV13	TRBJ2-1	-	TRBD1	CASSSPGTGDNEQFF	TGTGCCAGCAGCTCCCCCGGGACAGGGGACAATGAGCAGTTCTTC
TRBV19	TRBJ2-1	-	-	CASRVRGASYNEQFF	TGTGCCAGTAGGGTCCGGGGGGCCTCCTACAATGAGCAGTTCTTC
TRBV30	TRBJ2-1	-	TRBD2	CAWRSISTPLERGNEQFF	TGTGCCTGGAGATCGATATCAACCCCACTAGAGCGGGGAAATGAGCAGTTCTTC
TRBV11-2	TRBJ2-1	-	-	CASSLIQGYNEQFF	TGTGCCAGCAGCTTAATCCAGGGGTACAATGAGCAGTTCTTC
TRBV12-3/TRBV12-4	TRBJ1-1	once	-	CASSLGYSEAFF	TGTGCCAGCAGTTTAGGGTACTCCGAAGCTTTCTTT